The sequence of this T cell receptor (beta chain) was determined in a study of regulatory T cells in long-lasting Graves disease. For TCR beta, libraries came from iRepertoire HTBI primers and Arm-PCR of CDR3 regions. MiXCR, applied by TCRdb to the multiplex PCR reads, yields one record per CDR3 protein. This table has roughly 400,000 distinct CDR3 sequences, less than 25% appearing once. This clonotype was seen a few times. What it binds is not known. With 1 base removed from V and 4 bases from J, the gap between germline ends came to 16 bases. CDR1 and CDR2 from the germline V gene are SEHNR and FQNEAQ (reference sequence). CDR3 length: 16 amino acids. Time point in this sample: persistent/refractory GD, antithyroid drugs over 5 years with positive TRAb. With RNA extracted from PBMCs as input, the TCR library was made. Study-wide findings and caveats: Persistent Graves' cases showed lower TCR diversity than newly diagnosed cases.

This clonotype originated in a female donor with Graves disease. Specimen: peripheral blood mononuclear cells (PBMCs), collected when the disease was refractory, from a patient treated with antithyroid drugs. The chain uses TRBV7-9 and TRBJ1-1; D unclear. The CDR3 sequence is CASSLGPSLYATEAFF. The CDR3 nucleotides are TGTGCCAGCAGCTTAGGGCCATCCCTCTACGCCACTGAAGCTTTCTTT.